The 16 T cell receptor beta chains reported below all come from one sample, sequenced in a study of T-cell memory formation after mild COVID-19. TCRdb fed the 5' RACE reads into MiXCR, producing one record per CDR3 protein. The sample holds roughly 610,000 distinct CDR3 sequences, 17% seen once. The sequenced material came from PBMCs or a T cell subset sorted from them (not recorded which). All receptors derive from an adult woman who had mild COVID-19 (a few samples of this study predate the infection). Cell type and time point are not known.

The gene calls are TRBV9 and TRBJ1-1; 7 nucleotides align to TRBD1. Germline-derived CDR1 and CDR2 are SGDLS and YYNGEE. This CDR3 contains 15 residues. V was pared by 3 bases and J by 2 bases, with 7 bases of the junction left unmatched. Written as DNA, the CDR3 is TGTGCCAGCAGCGCAAGGGACAGCAGAAACACTGAAGCTTTCTTT. Translation: CASSARDSRNTEAFF.

This chain links TRBV20-1 with TRBJ2-3; no clear D. The CDR3 has 12 residues. V gave up 1 base and J gave up 6 bases, with 8 bases separating them. Germline V lookup: CDR1 DFQATT, CDR2 SNEGSKA (reference sequence). The CDR3 nucleotides are TGCAGTGCTAGAGGCTTGTACGATACGCAGTATTTT. Its translation is CSARGLYDTQYF.

This clonotype was observed a few times. The V gene is TRBV6-1, the J gene TRBJ1-1, with D hard to call. The CDR3 extends over 14 amino acids. Germline V gene lookup returns CDR1 MNHNS and CDR2 SASEGT. The V gene lost 1 base and the J gene lost 1 base, with 7 bases spanning the gap. The CDR3 nucleotides are TGTGCCAGCAGTGAAGGTCGGCAGAACACTGAAGCTTTCTTT. This sequence encodes CASSEGRQNTEAFF.

This rearrangement joins TRBV18 to TRBJ1-2; D gene uncertain. V lost 4 bases, J lost 1 base, and 13 bases lay in between. Germline loops: CDR1 KGHSH, CDR2 LQKENI. The length of the CDR3 is 15 residues. CDR3 sequence (DNA): TGTGCCAGCTCACTGCCGGTTGGGGATAACTATGGCTACACCTTC. Amino acids: CASSLPVGDNYGYTF. The full variable domain, in which reference TRBV18 and TRBJ1-2 provide the parts outside the CDR3, is NAGVMQNPRHLVRRRGQEARLRCSPMKGHSHVYWYRQLPEEGLKFMVYLQKENIIDESGMPKERFSAEFPKEGPSILRIQQVVRGDSAAYFCASSLPVGDNYGYTFGSGTRLTVV.

The chain recombines TRBV19 with TRBJ2-7; 8 nucleotides agree with TRBD1. Germline CDR1 is LNHDA and CDR2 is SQIVND (reference sequence). The length of the CDR3 is 15 residues. V gave up 5 bases and J gave up 2 bases; unmatched junction bases: 8. The CDR3 here is CASSYDRGAPYEQYF. The CDR3 DNA reads TGTGCCAGTAGTTATGACAGGGGCGCTCCCTACGAGCAGTACTTC.

Only a few counts were recorded for this clonotype. The CDR3 reads CASSGPGTDSYEQYF. CDR3 coding DNA: TGTGCCAGCAGCGGGCCAGGGACAGACTCCTACGAGCAGTACTTC. This sequence joins TRBV7-9 and TRBJ2-7; 7 bases agree with TRBD1. V lost 5 bases, J lost 0 bases, and 7 bases stayed unmatched. The CDR3 spans 15 residues. CDR1 and CDR2 from the germline V gene are SEHNR and FQNEAQ (reference sequence).

This clonotype was seen at least ten times. The V call is TRBV11-2, the J call TRBJ2-1; D not resolved. The germline V gene encodes CDR1 SGHAT and CDR2 FQNNGV. This CDR3 has 13 amino acids. Trimming shortened V by 1 base and J by 9 bases, and 10 bases separated the two germline ends. The CDR3: CASSLGGLGEQFF. The CDR3 region has the DNA TGTGCCAGCAGCTTAGGTGGGCTGGGTGAGCAGTTCTTC.

This clonotype was recorded a few times. The V call is TRBV19, the J call TRBJ2-1; TRBD1 matches at 7 bases. The ends lost 5 bases at V and 7 bases at J; junction bases unmatched: 5. The CDR3 has 13 residues. Germline-derived CDR1 and CDR2 are LNHDA and SQIVND (reference sequence). The CDR3 DNA reads TGTGCCAGTAGTGTCACAGGGGTAAATGAGCAGTTCTTC. It specifies CASSVTGVNEQFF. The full variable domain, its missing parts supplied by reference TRBV19 and TRBJ2-1, is DGGITQSPKYLFRKEGQNVTLSCEQNLNHDAMYWYRQDPGQGLRLIYYSQIVNDFQKGDIAEGYSVSREKKESFPLTVTSAQKNPTAFYLCASSVTGVNEQFFGPGTRLTVL.

This clonotype was seen more than once but under ten times. This chain links TRBV3-1 with TRBJ1-1; the D gene is possibly TRBD1 (5 bases). From germline, CDR1 is LGHDT and CDR2 YNNKEL (reference sequence). The CDR3 totals 14 residues. Trimming cost V 5 bases and J 4 bases, with 14 bases left between them. This CDR3 reads CASSLGGGVTEAFF. The CDR3 DNA is TGTGCCAGCAGCTTAGGCGGGGGAGTCACTGAAGCTTTCTTT.

This clonotype was seen more than once but under ten times. For the CDR3, the DNA is TGTGCCAGCAGCTTAGTGGTCGGGGAGCTGTTTTTT. This sequence encodes CASSLVVGELFF. J is TRBJ2-2 and V is TRBV7-9; D is unresolved. The V gene's germline CDR1 is SEHNR and CDR2 FQNEAQ (reference sequence). V lost 1 base and J 7 bases, leaving 4 bases between the germline ends. The CDR3 covers 12 residues. Combining the CDR3 with reference TRBV7-9 and TRBJ2-2 gives the whole variable domain DTGVSQNPRHKITKRGQNVTFRCDPISEHNRLYWYRQTLGQGPEFLTYFQNEAQLEKSRLLSDRFSAERPKGSFSTLEIQRTEQGDSAMYLCASSLVVGELFFGEGSRLTVL.

The V gene is TRBV7-2, the J gene TRBJ2-3; D gene uncertain. This CDR3 spans 15 amino acids. The V end was cut by 3 bases, the J end by 0 bases, with 10 bases between. The germline CDR1 and CDR2 sequences are SGHTA and FQGNSA. The CDR3 spells CASSFASFSTDTQYF. Here the CDR3 DNA reads TGTGCCAGCAGCTTCGCCTCCTTTAGCACAGATACGCAGTATTTT.

The chain combines TRBV20-1 with TRBJ1-1; no firm D call. With 1 base removed from V and 5 bases from J, the gap between germline ends came to 17 bases. The CDR3 runs to 15 residues. Per the germline V gene, CDR1 is DFQATT and CDR2 is SNEGSKA (reference sequence). CDR3 nucleotide sequence: TGCAGTGCTAGAGTGAGAGAATTGGGTGGGACTGAAGCTTTCTTT. Protein product: CSARVRELGGTEAFF.

The gene calls are TRBV7-8 and TRBJ2-1, with D perhaps TRBD1 (6 bases). CDR1 is SGHVS, CDR2 FQNEAQ, per germline. Trimming took 5 bases from V and 4 from J, leaving 12 bases between them. The CDR3 loop spans 14 amino acids. CDR3 loop: CASSQDSKYNEQFF. Written as DNA, the CDR3 is TGTGCCAGCAGCCAGGACAGTAAATACAATGAGCAGTTCTTC.

This clonotype has more than one count but fewer than ten. The chain employs TRBV4-1 and TRBJ2-5; the D is unclear. This CDR3 is built from 17 residues. CDR1 and CDR2 from the germline V gene are MGHRA and YSYEKL. Trimming cost V 1 base and J 5 bases, with 20 bases left between them. The CDR3 is CASSQVYPSSVGETQYF. DNA of the CDR3: TGCGCCAGCAGCCAAGTTTACCCGTCAAGTGTGGGTGAGACCCAGTACTTC.

The chain is built from TRBV7-6 and TRBJ2-3; 8 nucleotides align to TRBD2. The CDR3 contains 15 residues. J lost 0 bases, V lost 6 bases, and 5 bases had no gene match. Germline loops: CDR1 SGHVS, CDR2 FNYEAQ. The chain's CDR3 is CASRDSGSSTDTQYF. As DNA, the CDR3 is TGTGCCAGCAGAGACAGCGGGAGTAGCACAGATACGCAGTATTTT.

The chain combines TRBV29-1 with TRBJ1-1; D is uncertain. Trimming took off 6 bases at V and 6 bases at J, with 14 bases between the two ends. The CDR3 consists of 12 residues. Germline lookup yields CDR1 SQVTM and CDR2 ANQGSEA. The CDR3: CSVMVDGAEAFF. For the CDR3, the DNA is TGCAGCGTGATGGTGGACGGCGCTGAAGCTTTCTTT.